This T cell receptor (beta chain) derives from a study of cytomegalovirus exposure and HLA in healthy donors. Germline values: CDR1 SGHRS, CDR2 YFSETQ. V shed 2 bases, J shed 7 bases, and the junction held 11 bases outside the gene matches. The CDR3 is made up of 16 amino acids. Data came from immunoSEQ multiplex PCR; TCRdb stores just in-frame clones and leaves some out. The sample shows roughly 120,000 clones, around 86% of them seen only once. The chain recombines TRBV5-1 with TRBJ1-4, with TRBD1 matching 7 bases. This clonotype was sampled from a man between 18 and 35 years old in good health and CMV-seronegative. What was sequenced was PBMCs. Here the CDR3 DNA reads TGCGCCAGCAGCTTCCGACAGGGCGAGGGCGGTGAAAAACTGTTTTTT. Protein product: CASSFRQGEGGEKLFF.